This T cell receptor beta chain was captured by sequencing in a study of T cells in Graves' hyperthyroidism and ophthalmopathy. Overall study: Prior to any treatment, at the point of initial diagnosis, peripheral blood was collected. Study-wide results and limits: Within blood appeared most thyroid clonotypes that had expanded above 0.001. Classification by a 13 V-J model distinguished ophthalmopathy from stable hyperthyroidism.

This clonotype was seen a few times. Its specificity is unknown. Germline is not matched at one junction end, which may reflect a read error. Ophthalmopathy patients had Clinical Activity Score at least 3, NOSPECS grade at least 4, duration under 3 months. TCR beta CDR3 sequences were amplified from RNA transcripts. The HTBI primer set served for first-round RT-PCR of the TCR CDR3. TCRdb re-called the multiplex PCR reads through MiXCR, storing one row per CDR3 protein. The sample lists some 650,000 distinct CDR3 sequences, 15% to 20% seen once, with under 3.5% in the top ten. CDR1 and CDR2 from the germline V gene are SGDLS and YYNGEE. CDR3 length: 13 amino acids.

The TCR comes from a woman in her thirties or forties with Graves' ophthalmopathy. Sequenced material: blood. The rearrangement uses TRBV9 and TRBJ2-2; no clear D. CDR3 sequence (DNA): TGTGCCAGCAGTGTAGGAAGTAACGGGGAGCTGTTTTTT. Translated: CASSVGSNGELFF. Full variable domain (rest looked up from reference TRBV9 and TRBJ2-2): DSGVTQTPKHLITATGQRVTLRCSPRSGDLSVYWYQQSLDQGLQFLIQYYNGEERAKGNILERFSAQQFPDLHSELNLSSLELGDSALYFCASSVGSNGELFFGEGSRLTVL.